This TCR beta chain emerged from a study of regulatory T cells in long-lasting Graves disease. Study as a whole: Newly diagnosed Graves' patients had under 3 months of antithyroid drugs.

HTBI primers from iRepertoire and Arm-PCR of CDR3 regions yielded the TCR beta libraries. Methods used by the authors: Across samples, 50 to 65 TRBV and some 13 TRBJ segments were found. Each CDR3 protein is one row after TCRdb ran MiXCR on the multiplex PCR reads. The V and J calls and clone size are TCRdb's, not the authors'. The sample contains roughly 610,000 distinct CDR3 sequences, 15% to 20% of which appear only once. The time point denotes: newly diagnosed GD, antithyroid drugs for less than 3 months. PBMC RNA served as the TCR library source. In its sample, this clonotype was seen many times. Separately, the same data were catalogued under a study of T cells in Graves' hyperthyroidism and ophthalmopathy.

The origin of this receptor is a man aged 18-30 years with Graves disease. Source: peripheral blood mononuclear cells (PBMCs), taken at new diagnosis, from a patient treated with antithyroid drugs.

CDR3 sequence reads: CASGEREGPGANVLTF. The CDR3 DNA reads TGTGCCAGCGGTGAGCGGGAGGGCCCTGGGGCCAACGTCCTGACTTTC. V gene TRBV27 combines with J gene TRBJ2-6, with 10 nucleotides matching TRBD2. V lost 8 bases and J lost 2; bases outside the gene matches: 6. There are 16 residues in the CDR3. CDR1 is MNHEY and CDR2 is SMNVEV in the germline V gene (reference sequence).